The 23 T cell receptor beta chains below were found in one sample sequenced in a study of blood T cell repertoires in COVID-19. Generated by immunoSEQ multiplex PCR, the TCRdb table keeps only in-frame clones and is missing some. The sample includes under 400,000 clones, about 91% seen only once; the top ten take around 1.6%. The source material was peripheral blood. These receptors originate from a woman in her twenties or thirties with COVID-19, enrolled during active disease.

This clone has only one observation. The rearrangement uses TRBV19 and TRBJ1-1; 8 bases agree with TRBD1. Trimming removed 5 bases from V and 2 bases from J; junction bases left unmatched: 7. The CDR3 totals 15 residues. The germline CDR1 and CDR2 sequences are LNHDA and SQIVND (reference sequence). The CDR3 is CASSVLQGVNTEAFF. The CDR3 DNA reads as TGTGCCAGTAGTGTTTTACAGGGGGTAAACACTGAAGCTTTCTTT. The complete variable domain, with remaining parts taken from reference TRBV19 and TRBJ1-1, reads DGGITQSPKYLFRKEGQNVTLSCEQNLNHDAMYWYRQDPGQGLRLIYYSQIVNDFQKGDIAEGYSVSREKKESFPLTVTSAQKNPTAFYLCASSVLQGVNTEAFFGQGTRLTVV.

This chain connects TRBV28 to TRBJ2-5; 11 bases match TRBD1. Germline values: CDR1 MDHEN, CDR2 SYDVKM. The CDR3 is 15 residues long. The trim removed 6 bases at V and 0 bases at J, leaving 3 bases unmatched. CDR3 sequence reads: CASSRDRGNQETQYF. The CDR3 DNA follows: TGTGCCAGCAGCCGGGACAGGGGGAACCAAGAGACCCAGTACTTC.

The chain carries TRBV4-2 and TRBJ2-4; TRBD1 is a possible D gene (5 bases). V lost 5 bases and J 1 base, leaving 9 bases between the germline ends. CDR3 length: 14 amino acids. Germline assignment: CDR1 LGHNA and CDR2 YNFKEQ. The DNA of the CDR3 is TGTGCCAGCAGCTCCGACAGCGCCAAAAACATTCAGTACTTC. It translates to CASSSDSAKNIQYF.

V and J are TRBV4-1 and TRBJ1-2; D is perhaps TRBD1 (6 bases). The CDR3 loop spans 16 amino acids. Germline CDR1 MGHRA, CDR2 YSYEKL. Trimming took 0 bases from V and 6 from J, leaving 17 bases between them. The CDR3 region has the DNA TGCGCCAGCAGCCAAGATAGCAGGGGACACAGGAATGGCTACACCTTC. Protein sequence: CASSQDSRGHRNGYTF.

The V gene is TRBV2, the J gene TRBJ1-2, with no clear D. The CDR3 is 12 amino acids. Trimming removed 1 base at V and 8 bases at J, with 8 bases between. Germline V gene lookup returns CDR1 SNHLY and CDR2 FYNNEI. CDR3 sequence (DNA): TGTGCCAGCAGTGAAGTCACGGGGGGCTACACCTTC. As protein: CASSEVTGGYTF.

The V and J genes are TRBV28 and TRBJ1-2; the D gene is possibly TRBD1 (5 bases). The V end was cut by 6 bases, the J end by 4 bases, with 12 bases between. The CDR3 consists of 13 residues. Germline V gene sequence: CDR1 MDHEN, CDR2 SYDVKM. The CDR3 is CASSPRGLYGYTF. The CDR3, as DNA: TGTGCCAGCAGCCCTAGGGGCCTCTATGGCTACACCTTC.

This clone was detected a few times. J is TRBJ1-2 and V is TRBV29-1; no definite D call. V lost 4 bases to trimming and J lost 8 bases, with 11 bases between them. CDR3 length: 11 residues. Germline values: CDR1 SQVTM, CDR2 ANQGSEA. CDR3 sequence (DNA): TGCAGCGTTGCCCGGGAGGCAGGCTACACCTTC. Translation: CSVAREAGYTF.

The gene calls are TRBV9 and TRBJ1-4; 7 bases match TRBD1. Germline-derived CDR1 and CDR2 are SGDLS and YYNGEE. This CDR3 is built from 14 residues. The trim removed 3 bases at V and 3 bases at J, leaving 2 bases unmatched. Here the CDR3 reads CASSGGQANEKLFF. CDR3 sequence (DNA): TGTGCCAGCAGCGGCGGACAGGCTAATGAAAAACTGTTTTTT.

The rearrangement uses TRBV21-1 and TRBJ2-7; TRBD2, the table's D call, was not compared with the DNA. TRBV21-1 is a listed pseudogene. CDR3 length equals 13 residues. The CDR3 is CASSAGARYEQYF. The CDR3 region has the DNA TGTGCCAGCTCAGCGGGAGCCCGCTACGAGCAGTACTTC.

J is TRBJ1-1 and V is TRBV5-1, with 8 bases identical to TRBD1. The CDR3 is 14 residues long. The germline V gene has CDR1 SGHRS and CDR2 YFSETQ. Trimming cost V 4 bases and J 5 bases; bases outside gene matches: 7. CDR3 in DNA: TGCGCCAGCAGCGTCCAGGGGGCTGGGACTGAAGCTTTCTTT. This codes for CASSVQGAGTEAFF.

The chain's CDR3 is CASSIGAASGNTIYF. For the CDR3, the DNA is TGTGCCAGTAGTATTGGGGCCGCCTCTGGAAACACCATATATTTT. The J gene is TRBJ1-3, the V gene TRBV19; a possible D gene is TRBD1 (5 bases). Germline CDR1 and CDR2: LNHDA and SQIVND (reference sequence). The CDR3 sequence is 15 residues long. V was pared by 3 bases and J by 0 bases, with 9 bases between. The full variable domain, rest sourced from reference TRBV19 and TRBJ1-3, is DGGITQSPKYLFRKEGQNVTLSCEQNLNHDAMYWYRQDPGQGLRLIYYSQIVNDFQKGDIAEGYSVSREKKESFPLTVTSAQKNPTAFYLCASSIGAASGNTIYFGEGSWLTVV.

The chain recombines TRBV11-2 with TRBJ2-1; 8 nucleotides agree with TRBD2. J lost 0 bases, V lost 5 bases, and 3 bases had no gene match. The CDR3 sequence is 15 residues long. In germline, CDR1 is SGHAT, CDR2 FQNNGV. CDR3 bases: TGTGCCAGCAGCCGAAGCGGGAGCTCCTACAATGAGCAGTTCTTC. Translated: CASSRSGSSYNEQFF.

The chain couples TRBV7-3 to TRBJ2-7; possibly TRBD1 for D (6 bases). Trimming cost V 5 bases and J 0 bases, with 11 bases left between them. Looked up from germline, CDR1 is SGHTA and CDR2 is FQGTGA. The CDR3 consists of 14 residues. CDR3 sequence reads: CASSQGTYSYEQYF. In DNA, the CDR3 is TGTGCCAGCAGCCAAGGGACATACTCCTACGAGCAGTACTTC.

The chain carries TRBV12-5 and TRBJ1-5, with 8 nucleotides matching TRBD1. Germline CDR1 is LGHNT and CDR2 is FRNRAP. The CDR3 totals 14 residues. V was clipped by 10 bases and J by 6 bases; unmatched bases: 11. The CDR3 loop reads CATIPSGGGQPQHF. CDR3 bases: TGTGCTACCATCCCTTCAGGGGGCGGTCAGCCCCAGCATTTT.

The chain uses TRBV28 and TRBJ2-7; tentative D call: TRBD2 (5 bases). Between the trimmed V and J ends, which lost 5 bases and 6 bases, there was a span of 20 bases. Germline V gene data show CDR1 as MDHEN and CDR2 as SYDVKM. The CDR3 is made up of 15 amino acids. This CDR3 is CASSGTGLLHVEQYV. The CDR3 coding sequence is TGTGCCAGCAGTGGAACCGGACTCCTCCATGTCGAGCAGTACGTC.

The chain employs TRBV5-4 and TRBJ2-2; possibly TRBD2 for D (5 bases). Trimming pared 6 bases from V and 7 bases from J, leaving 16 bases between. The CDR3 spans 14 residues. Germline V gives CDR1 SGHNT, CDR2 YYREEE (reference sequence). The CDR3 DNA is TGTGCCAGCACCATACGAGGGTCCCTCGGGGAGCTGTTTTTT. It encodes CASTIRGSLGELFF.

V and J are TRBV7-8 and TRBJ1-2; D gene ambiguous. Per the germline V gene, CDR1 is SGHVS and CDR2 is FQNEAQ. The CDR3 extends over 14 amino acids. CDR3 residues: CASSRGNSNYGYTF. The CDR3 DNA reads TGTGCGTCCTCCCGAGGAAATTCTAACTATGGCTACACCTTC. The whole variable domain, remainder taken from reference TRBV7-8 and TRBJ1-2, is GAGVSQSPRYKVAKRGQDVALRCDPISGHVSLFWYQQALGQGPEFLTYFQNEAQLDKSGLPSDRFFAERPEGSVSTLKIQRTQQEDSAVYLCASSRGNSNYGYTFGSGTRLTVV.

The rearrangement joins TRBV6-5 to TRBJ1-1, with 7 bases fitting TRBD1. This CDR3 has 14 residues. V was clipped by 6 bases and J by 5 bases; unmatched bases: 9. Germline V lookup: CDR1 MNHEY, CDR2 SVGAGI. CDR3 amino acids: CASSTDTGDTEAFF. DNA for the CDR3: TGTGCCAGCAGCACGGATACAGGGGATACTGAAGCTTTCTTT.

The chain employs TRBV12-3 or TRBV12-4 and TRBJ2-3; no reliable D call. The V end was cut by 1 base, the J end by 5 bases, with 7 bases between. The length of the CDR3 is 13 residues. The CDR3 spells CASSLGRVDTQYF. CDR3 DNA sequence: TGTGCCAGCAGTTTAGGTAGAGTAGATACGCAGTATTTT.

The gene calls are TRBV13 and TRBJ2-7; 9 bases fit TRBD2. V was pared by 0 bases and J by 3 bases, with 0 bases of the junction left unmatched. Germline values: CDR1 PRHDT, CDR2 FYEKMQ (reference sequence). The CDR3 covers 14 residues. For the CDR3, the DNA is TGTGCCAGCAGCTTAGGTAGCGGGGGCTACGAGCAGTACTTC. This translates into CASSLGSGGYEQYF.

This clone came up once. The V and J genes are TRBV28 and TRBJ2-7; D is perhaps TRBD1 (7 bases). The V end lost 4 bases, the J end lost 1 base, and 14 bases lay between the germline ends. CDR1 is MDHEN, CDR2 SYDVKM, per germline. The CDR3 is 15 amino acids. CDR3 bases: TGTGCCAGCAGTTCCCCGACAGGGAGGTCCTACGAGCAGTACGTC. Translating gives CASSSPTGRSYEQYV.

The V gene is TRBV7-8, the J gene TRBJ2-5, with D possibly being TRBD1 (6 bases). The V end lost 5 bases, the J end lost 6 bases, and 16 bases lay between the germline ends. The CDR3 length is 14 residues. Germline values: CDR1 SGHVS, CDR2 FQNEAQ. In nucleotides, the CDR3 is TGTGCCAGCAGCGTGGGGGCGGCGGGCCAGACCCAGTACTTC. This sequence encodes CASSVGAAGQTQYF.

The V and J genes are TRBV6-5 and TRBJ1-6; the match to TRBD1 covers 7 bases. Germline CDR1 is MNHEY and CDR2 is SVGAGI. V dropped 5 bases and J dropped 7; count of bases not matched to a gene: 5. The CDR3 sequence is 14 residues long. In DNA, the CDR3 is TGTGCCAGCAGTAGACAGGGTAAAAATTCACCCCTCCACTTT. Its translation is CASSRQGKNSPLHF.